Presented here are 26 T cell receptor beta chains from one specimen sequenced in a study of T cells expressing NK-cell markers. Reanalyzing the 5' RACE reads, TCRdb keeps one entry per CDR3 protein, without DNA. The sample includes about 370,000 distinct CDR3 sequences. What was sequenced was blood T cells: a sorted CD56 or NKG2C T cell subset, CD4+ or CD8+ T cells, or bulk PBMC T cells (not recorded which). These TCRs come from a woman between 50 and 59 years old in good health.

The chain carries TRBV30 and TRBJ2-7. Germline lookup yields CDR1 GTSNPN and CDR2 SVGIG (reference sequence). This CDR3 has 12 residues. This CDR3 is CAWTKGHYEQYF.

The J gene is TRBJ1-6, the V gene TRBV28. Germline loops: CDR1 MDHEN, CDR2 SYDVKM. The CDR3 has 14 amino acids. The CDR3 loop reads CASSRDLGSSPLHF.

This chain links TRBV10-3 with TRBJ2-3; TCRdb's D call of TRBD1 is untestable without DNA. Per germline, CDR1 ENHRY and CDR2 SYGVKD. The CDR3 is made up of 13 amino acids. The CDR3 loop is CAITQGPLDTQYF.

This chain links TRBV30 with TRBJ2-1. Germline V lookup: CDR1 GTSNPN, CDR2 SVGIG (reference sequence). The length of the CDR3 is 14 residues. The chain's CDR3 is CAWSSLGPYNEQFF. The whole variable domain, remainder taken from reference TRBV30 and TRBJ2-1, is SQTIHQWPATLVQPVGSPLSLECTVEGTSNPNLYWYRQAAGRGLQLLFYSVGIGQISSEVPQNLSASRPQDRQFILSSKKLLLSDSGFYLCAWSSLGPYNEQFFGPGTRLTVL.

The CDR3 loop reads CSVEGTGVPQETQYF. The rearrangement joins TRBV29-1 to TRBJ2-5; the D call of TRBD1 rests on TCRdb alone, since no DNA is present to check it. The germline gives CDR1 SQVTM, CDR2 ANQGSEA. The CDR3 runs 15 residues. Using reference TRBV29-1 and TRBJ2-5 for the parts outside the CDR3, the full variable domain is SAVISQKPSRDICQRGTSLTIQCQVDSQVTMMFWYRQQPGQSLTLIATANQGSEATYESGFVIDKFPISRPNLTFSTLTVSNMSPEDSSIYLCSVEGTGVPQETQYFGPGTRLLVL.

The chain's CDR3 is CASSSHEPSSYNEQFF. V is TRBV11-1 and J is TRBJ2-1. Germline V lookup: CDR1 SGHAT, CDR2 FQDESV (reference sequence). The CDR3 is made up of 16 amino acids.

The V and J genes are TRBV4-1 and TRBJ2-7; TCRdb gives TRBD2 as the D gene, but with no DNA this cannot be confirmed. The CDR3 is 16 amino acids. Germline V lookup: CDR1 MGHRA, CDR2 YSYEKL. The CDR3 protein is CASSQLPLATGDEQYF.

The rearrangement joins TRBV7-2 to TRBJ2-5; TCRdb outputs TRBD2, but without DNA this stays unchecked. CDR3 length: 15 amino acids. Germline assignment: CDR1 SGHTA and CDR2 FQGNSA. The chain's CDR3 is CASSFEARGEETQYF.

The rearrangement joins TRBV5-5 to TRBJ2-5; TCRdb returns TRBD1, unconfirmable since there is no DNA. Germline CDR1 reads SGHKS; CDR2 reads YYEKEE (reference sequence). This CDR3 comprises 14 residues. The CDR3 reads CASSSTGMWETQYF.

V gene TRBV2 combines with J gene TRBJ2-1; the TCRdb D gene call, TRBD1, has no DNA to confirm it. In germline, CDR1 is SNHLY, CDR2 FYNNEI. This CDR3 comprises 12 residues. The CDR3 region is CASSLGPGGQFF. Supplemented by reference TRBV2 and TRBJ2-1, the full variable domain reads EPEVTQTPSHQVTQMGQEVILRCVPISNHLYFYWYRQILGQKVEFLVSFYNNEISEKSEIFDDQFSVERPDGSNFTLKIRSTKLEDSAMYFCASSLGPGGQFFGPGTRLTVL.

CDR3 sequence reads: CASSLTPGQSYEKLFF. The genes are TRBV4-1 and TRBJ1-4; the TCRdb D gene call, TRBD1, has no DNA to confirm it. Germline CDR1 reads MGHRA; CDR2 reads YSYEKL. This CDR3 region has 16 residues.

This CDR3 is CAIRGQINSGNTIYF. This chain links TRBV10-3 with TRBJ1-3; TCRdb names TRBD1, which stays unverified in the absence of DNA. CDR1 and CDR2 (germline): ENHRY, SYGVKD. The CDR3 length is 15 residues.

This rearrangement joins TRBV29-1 to TRBJ2-7; the D call from TCRdb, TRBD1, cannot be confirmed without DNA. This CDR3 contains 14 residues. Germline CDR1 is SQVTM and CDR2 is ANQGSEA. This CDR3 reads CSVDGGDSGNEQYF.

The V and J genes are TRBV7-6 and TRBJ2-7; TCRdb indicates TRBD1, and absent DNA this call remains unverified. This CDR3 spans 16 amino acids. Germline-derived CDR1 and CDR2 are SGHVS and FNYEAQ. CDR3 sequence reads: CASSWGTGLSNYEQYF.

The chain carries TRBV4-1 and TRBJ2-3. The CDR3 covers 13 residues. Germline V gene lookup returns CDR1 MGHRA and CDR2 YSYEKL. The chain's CDR3 is CASSQGSEMSQYF.

V and J are TRBV19 and TRBJ2-1. This CDR3 comprises 14 residues. Germline CDR1 is LNHDA and CDR2 is SQIVND (reference sequence). The CDR3 reads CASSIGVGDNEQFF.

This chain connects TRBV20-1 to TRBJ2-7; with no DNA, the TCRdb D assignment of TRBD2 cannot be verified. Germline assignment: CDR1 DFQATT and CDR2 SNEGSKA (reference sequence). CDR3 size: 15 residues. This CDR3 is CSARSFGSGSSEQYF.

CDR3 in amino acids: CAIKSGPLSNQPQHF. The chain joins TRBV10-3 to TRBJ1-5. The CDR3 has 15 residues. Looked up from germline, CDR1 is ENHRY and CDR2 is SYGVKD.

The genes are TRBV7-8 and TRBJ2-1. CDR1 SGHVS and CDR2 FQNEAQ come from the germline V gene. CDR3 length: 15 amino acids. CDR3 in amino acids: CASSSAASSYNEQFF.

The chain employs TRBV5-6 and TRBJ2-1; TCRdb proposes TRBD2, but this gene call is untestable without DNA. Germline CDR1 reads SGHDT; CDR2 reads YYEEEE. The CDR3 totals 18 residues. The CDR3 sequence is CASSLRGTGVGSYNEQFF. Drawing the rest from reference TRBV5-6 and TRBJ2-1, the complete variable domain is DAGVTQSPTHLIKTRGQQVTLRCSPKSGHDTVSWYQQALGQGPQFIFQYYEEEERQRGNFPDRFSGHQFPNYSSELNVNALLLGDSALYLCASSLRGTGVGSYNEQFFGPGTRLTVL.

CDR3 protein: CSALETGVTGELFF. The gene calls are TRBV20-1 and TRBJ2-2. Per the germline V gene, CDR1 is DFQATT and CDR2 is SNEGSKA (reference sequence). The CDR3 has 14 residues.

This chain links TRBV11-2 with TRBJ1-6; TCRdb calls TRBD1, which cannot be checked without DNA. Germline V gene sequence: CDR1 SGHAT, CDR2 FQNNGV. CDR3 length: 18 amino acids. CDR3 in amino acids: CASSLGSGTGGWNSPLHF.

This chain connects TRBV5-1 to TRBJ2-5. The CDR3 extends over 13 amino acids. Germline V gives CDR1 SGHRS, CDR2 YFSETQ. The chain's CDR3 is CASTRGYAETQYF.

The V call is TRBV6-5, the J call TRBJ2-3. The CDR3 has 14 residues. Per the germline V gene, CDR1 is MNHEY and CDR2 is SVGAGI. CDR3 region: CASSYNRDTDTQYF.

The V call is TRBV12-3 or TRBV12-4, the J call TRBJ2-1; TCRdb names TRBD2, which stays unverified in the absence of DNA. The CDR3 has 17 residues. The chain's CDR3 is CASSPSRLGTGRREQFF.

The chain joins TRBV5-1 to TRBJ2-3; TCRdb designates TRBD1, a call that cannot be tested without DNA. The CDR3 has 15 residues. Germline V gene lookup returns CDR1 SGHRS and CDR2 YFSETQ. This CDR3 reads CASSAGQGGTDTQYF.